The entry below gives a single T cell receptor beta chain sequence along with its context. TCRdb's copy holds only in-frame clones and misses some; the assay was immunoSEQ multiplex PCR. The sample holds 95,000 to 130,000 clones, about 94% seen once. These data are taken from a study of siplizumab effects on memory and regulatory T cells. This CDR3 is 15 amino acids long. J lost 2 bases, V lost 5 bases, and 5 bases had no gene match. CDR1 and CDR2 (germline): ENHRY, SYGVKD. The chain recombines TRBV10-3 with TRBJ2-4; TRBD1 agrees at 8 bases. Material for sequencing was non-Treg CD4+ T cells sorted from blood. The source of this sequence is a human donor in good health. Here the CDR3 reads CAISHAGGSKNIQYF. DNA for the CDR3: TGTGCCATCAGTCACGCAGGGGGCTCCAAAAACATTCAGTACTTC.